Shown below are 32 T cell receptor beta chains from a single sample sequenced in a study of T cell responses to AZD1222 COVID-19 vaccine. TCRdb keeps only in-frame clones here, not all; method: immunoSEQ multiplex PCR. The sample holds more than 110,000 clones, 80% to 95% seen once. Specimen: peripheral blood, collected on day 0 of AZD1222 vaccination. These receptors were obtained from an adult in good health.

Here the CDR3 reads CAIPGLSNEQFF. In DNA, the CDR3 is TGTGCCATCCCAGGACTATCCAATGAGCAGTTCTTC. The chain has TRBV15 and TRBJ2-1; possibly TRBD2 for D (6 bases). Trimming shortened V by 10 bases and J by 6 bases, and 13 bases separated the two germline ends. The germline V gene encodes CDR1 LNHNV and CDR2 YYDKDF (reference sequence). The CDR3 is made up of 12 amino acids.

This clone was picked up one time. This chain uses TRBV7-3 with TRBJ2-7; possible D gene TRBD2, 6 bases. The germline gives CDR1 SGHTA, CDR2 FQGTGA. CDR3 length: 14 amino acids. V was clipped by 2 bases and J by 7 bases, with 15 bases between them. The CDR3 sequence: CASSLYDGRSEQYF. The CDR3 DNA sequence: TGTGCCAGCAGCTTATATGACGGGAGAAGTGAGCAGTACTTC.

The chain links TRBV19 to TRBJ2-2; 10 nucleotides align to TRBD2. The CDR3 is 16 residues long. V lost 1 base to trimming and J lost 8 bases; unmatched junction nucleotides: 7. Germline CDR1 reads LNHDA; CDR2 reads SQIVND (reference sequence). This chain's CDR3 is CASSIGLAGVRGELFF. For the CDR3, the DNA is TGTGCCAGTAGTATAGGTCTAGCGGGAGTTCGGGGGGAGCTGTTTTTT.

The table lists this clone with a few counts. The genes are TRBV24-1 and TRBJ2-1; 10 bases fit TRBD2. The V and J ends lost 1 base and 3 bases, in that order; junction bases with no gene match: 2. Germline V gives CDR1 KGHDR, CDR2 SFDVKD. The CDR3 covers 16 residues. CDR3 sequence: CATSDFPSGGYNEQFF. CDR3 bases: TGTGCCACCAGTGATTTCCCTAGCGGGGGCTACAATGAGCAGTTCTTC.

This chain connects TRBV28 to TRBJ2-1, with 11 bases matching TRBD1. Germline CDR1 and CDR2: MDHEN and SYDVKM. The CDR3 is 15 residues long. V lost 7 bases, J lost 4 bases, and 6 bases stayed unmatched. The CDR3 sequence: CASTEDRGHYNEQFF. The CDR3 DNA follows: TGTGCCAGCACCGAGGACAGGGGGCATTACAATGAGCAGTTCTTC.

This clone has only a few counts. The rearrangement uses TRBV5-4 and TRBJ2-5, with a tentative D call TRBD1 (6 bases). The CDR3 has 15 residues. Per the germline V gene, CDR1 is SGHNT and CDR2 is YYREEE (reference sequence). Deletions cut 2 bases from V and 1 base from J, with 12 bases between. DNA of the CDR3: TGTGCCAGCAGCTTCGAAGGGGGTCGCCAAGAGACCCAGTACTTC. Its translation: CASSFEGGRQETQYF.

V gene TRBV7-7 combines with J gene TRBJ2-5; 11 bases align to TRBD1. Germline CDR1 reads SSHAT; CDR2 reads FNYEAQ (reference sequence). V was pared by 4 bases and J by 4 bases, with 17 bases of the junction left unmatched. The CDR3 has 19 residues. CDR3 DNA sequence: TGTGCCAGCAGCTGGCGAACCTATCGACCGGGACAGGGGGGAGAGACCCAGTACTTC. It codes for CASSWRTYRPGQGGETQYF.

The rearrangement joins TRBV5-1 to TRBJ2-7; 7 bases are a match to TRBD2. V lost 4 bases and J lost 7; bases outside the gene matches: 8. CDR3 size: 13 residues. Per the germline V gene, CDR1 is SGHRS and CDR2 is YFSETQ. CDR3 DNA sequence: TGCGCCAGCAGCCAGGGAGGGGTGAGGGAGCAGTACTTC. This sequence encodes CASSQGGVREQYF. Variable domain in full (rest from reference TRBV5-1 and TRBJ2-7): KAGVTQTPRYLIKTRGQQVTLSCSPISGHRSVSWYQQTPGQGLQFLFEYFSETQRNKGNFPGRFSGRQFSNSRSEMNVSTLELGDSALYLCASSQGGVREQYFGPGTRLTVT.

The gene calls are TRBV19 and TRBJ2-3; D not certain. The CDR3 totals 12 residues. Trimming pared 4 bases from V and 6 bases from J, leaving 8 bases between. The germline gives CDR1 LNHDA, CDR2 SQIVND (reference sequence). CDR3 amino acids: CASSTPGDTQYF. The CDR3 DNA is TGTGCCAGTAGTACCCCCGGCGATACGCAGTATTTT. Full variable domain (rest looked up from reference TRBV19 and TRBJ2-3): DGGITQSPKYLFRKEGQNVTLSCEQNLNHDAMYWYRQDPGQGLRLIYYSQIVNDFQKGDIAEGYSVSREKKESFPLTVTSAQKNPTAFYLCASSTPGDTQYFGPGTRLTVL.

V gene TRBV27 combines with J gene TRBJ1-6; a weak D match, TRBD1 (5 bases). V was cut by 5 bases and J by 7 bases, with 15 bases left in between. The CDR3 is 15 amino acids. CDR1 is MNHEY, CDR2 SMNVEV, per germline (reference sequence). The CDR3 coding sequence is TGTGCCAGCAGTCCCCCGGCAGGGAGGAATTCACCCCTCCACTTT. It yields the protein CASSPPAGRNSPLHF.

This clone was seen just once. The gene calls are TRBV5-1 and TRBJ2-6; D is perhaps TRBD1 (6 bases). The germline V and J ends were trimmed by 7 bases and 0 bases, with 17 bases remaining between them. Germline assignment: CDR1 SGHRS and CDR2 YFSETQ. The CDR3 spans 17 residues. The DNA for the CDR3 is TGCGCCAGCGCAAAGGACAGTCTTTTCTCTGGGGCCAACGTCCTGACTTTC. Encoded protein: CASAKDSLFSGANVLTF.

The V and J genes are TRBV7-2 and TRBJ2-7, with D possibly matching TRBD2 (6 bases). Germline lookup yields CDR1 SGHTA and CDR2 FQGNSA. The CDR3 consists of 15 residues. Trimming pared 5 bases from V and 2 bases from J, leaving 16 bases between. This CDR3 is CASSQGGGIPYEQYF. CDR3 in DNA: TGTGCCAGCAGCCAGGGAGGCGGTATTCCCTACGAGCAGTACTTC. Variable domain in full (rest from reference TRBV7-2 and TRBJ2-7): GAGVSQSPSNKVTEKGKDVELRCDPISGHTALYWYRQSLGQGLEFLIYFQGNSAPDKSGLPSDRFSAERTGGSVSTLTIQRTQQEDSAVYLCASSQGGGIPYEQYFGPGTRLTVT.

The rearrangement uses TRBV10-1 and TRBJ2-7; no definite D call. The CDR3 is made up of 12 amino acids. V lost 8 bases, J lost 3 bases, and 11 bases lay in between. CDR1 and CDR2 (germline): WNHNN, SYGVQD (reference sequence). The CDR3 sequence: CASGPNSYEQYF. The CDR3 DNA sequence: TGCGCCAGCGGACCGAACAGCTACGAGCAGTACTTC.

This clone has only one observation. Other DNA sequences of this sample code for an identical CDR3. The chain couples TRBV7-9 to TRBJ2-7; D uncertain. V was pared by 5 bases and J by 3 bases, with 5 bases between. The CDR3 has 11 amino acids. CDR1 is SEHNR, CDR2 FQNEAQ, per germline (reference sequence). CDR3: CASSTGYEQYF. Written as DNA, the CDR3 is TGTGCCAGCAGCACGGGCTACGAGCAGTACTTC.

This clone was recorded once. The genes are TRBV19 and TRBJ1-6; 7 bases agree with TRBD1. CDR1 is LNHDA and CDR2 is SQIVND in the germline V gene (reference sequence). The J segment lost 10 bases and the V segment lost 4 bases, leaving 10 bases of the junction unmatched. CDR3 size: 15 residues. Here the CDR3 reads CASSRVRDRRSPLHF. DNA of the CDR3: TGTGCCAGTAGTAGGGTCCGGGACAGACGGTCACCCCTCCACTTT.

The chain carries TRBV7-8 and TRBJ1-5; the D gene is possibly TRBD1 (5 bases). Germline CDR1 SGHVS, CDR2 FQNEAQ. V was trimmed by 1 base and J by 0 bases, leaving 7 bases between them. This CDR3 is 15 amino acids long. The CDR3 DNA follows: TGTGCCAGCAGCTTAGAAGGGACTAGCAATCAGCCCCAGCATTTT. It yields the protein CASSLEGTSNQPQHF.

The chain couples TRBV3-1 (or the pseudogene TRBV3-2) to TRBJ1-1; D is uncertain. Germline CDR1 is LGHDT and CDR2 is YNNKEL (reference sequence). The V gene lost 3 bases and the J gene lost 7 bases, with 9 bases spanning the gap. The CDR3 is 12 amino acids. Here the CDR3 DNA reads TGTGCCAGCAGCCACCTCGGTCTTGAAGCTTTCTTT. As protein: CASSHLGLEAFF.

The rearrangement joins TRBV3-1 (or the pseudogene TRBV3-2) to TRBJ2-7; no clear D gene. Germline V gene lookup returns CDR1 LGHDT and CDR2 YNNKEL (reference sequence). The CDR3 is made up of 12 amino acids. Trimming took 4 bases from V and 4 from J, leaving 8 bases between them. This CDR3 is CASSRLQYEQYF. DNA for the CDR3: TGTGCCAGCAGCCGACTCCAATACGAGCAGTACTTC.

The chain employs TRBV5-1 and TRBJ1-4, with a tentative D call TRBD1 (5 bases). The germline V gene has CDR1 SGHRS and CDR2 YFSETQ. Trimming left V 0 bases short and J 6 bases short, with 12 bases between. The CDR3 runs 15 residues. CDR3 in amino acids: CASSLAGREDEKLFF. The CDR3 nucleotides are TGCGCCAGCAGCTTGGCGGGCAGGGAGGATGAAAAACTGTTTTTT.

The chain has TRBV5-1 and TRBJ1-2; TRBD1 matches 9 bases. Germline CDR1 and CDR2: SGHRS and YFSETQ. V trimming: 3 bases; J trimming: 2 bases; junction bases outside the gene matches: 5. This CDR3 has 15 residues. The CDR3 DNA is TGCGCCAGCAGCTCGGGACAGGGAGGGAACTATGGCTACACCTTC. It encodes CASSSGQGGNYGYTF.

The gene calls are TRBV24-1 and TRBJ2-2, with 10 bases fitting TRBD1. J lost 2 bases, V lost 5 bases, and 1 base had no gene match. CDR3 length equals 15 residues. Per germline, CDR1 KGHDR and CDR2 SFDVKD. In DNA form, the CDR3 reads TGTGCCACCAGTGGGGACAGGGGAAACACCGGGGAGCTGTTTTTT. This translates into CATSGDRGNTGELFF.

The genes are TRBV29-1 and TRBJ1-1, with 7 bases identical to TRBD1. The V gene end was trimmed by 5 bases and the J gene end by 5 bases; junction bases not matched to a gene: 8. The germline V gene encodes CDR1 SQVTM and CDR2 ANQGSEA. This CDR3 has 13 amino acids. In DNA, the CDR3 is TGCAGCGTTACCAGGGGGGCAGGGACTGAAGCTTTCTTT. Amino acids: CSVTRGAGTEAFF.

The chain links TRBV7-2 to TRBJ2-1; TRBD2 matches at 8 bases. CDR1 is SGHTA, CDR2 FQGNSA, per germline. This CDR3 region has 17 residues. V lost 1 base to trimming and J lost 5 bases; unmatched junction nucleotides: 10. Written as DNA, the CDR3 is TGTGCCAGCAGCTTAGGCTCGGGTGCGGGAGGCGACAATGAGCAGTTCTTC. Translating it yields CASSLGSGAGGDNEQFF.

This sequence joins TRBV15 and TRBJ2-3; D uncertain. The germline CDR1 and CDR2 sequences are LNHNV and YYDKDF (reference sequence). CDR3 length: 16 amino acids. Trimming took off 0 bases at V and 1 base at J, with 11 bases between the two ends. CDR3 in amino acids: CATSREGTRGTDTQYF. The CDR3 DNA sequence: TGTGCCACCAGCAGAGAGGGAACAAGGGGCACAGATACGCAGTATTTT.

The chain recombines TRBV5-1 with TRBJ1-5; weak D call: TRBD1 (5 bases). V lost 0 bases, J lost 4 bases, and 11 bases lay in between. Germline CDR1 SGHRS, CDR2 YFSETQ. The CDR3 is 15 residues long. CDR3 loop: CASSLEAGRNQPQHF. The CDR3 DNA sequence: TGCGCCAGCAGCTTGGAGGCAGGGAGGAATCAGCCCCAGCATTTT. Looking up the rest from reference TRBV5-1 and TRBJ1-5 gives the full variable domain: KAGVTQTPRYLIKTRGQQVTLSCSPISGHRSVSWYQQTPGQGLQFLFEYFSETQRNKGNFPGRFSGRQFSNSRSEMNVSTLELGDSALYLCASSLEAGRNQPQHFGDGTRLSIL.

The V call is TRBV7-9, the J call TRBJ1-4, with a weak D call TRBD1 (5 bases). Germline lookup yields CDR1 SEHNR and CDR2 FQNEAQ (reference sequence). Trimming removed 2 bases at V and 5 bases at J, with 18 bases between. The CDR3 length is 17 residues. The CDR3 nucleotides read TGTGCCAGCAGCTTATCCCCTAGGGGATCTAAAAATGAAAAACTGTTTTTT. Translating gives CASSLSPRGSKNEKLFF.

V gene TRBV25-1 combines with J gene TRBJ1-1; D unresolved. The germline gives CDR1 MGHDK, CDR2 SYGVNS. The ends were cut back, 3 bases at V and 4 bases at J, with 15 bases in the middle. This CDR3 comprises 15 residues. Here the CDR3 reads CASSDVVGGGTEAFF. In DNA form, the CDR3 reads TGTGCCAGCAGTGACGTTGTGGGAGGAGGCACTGAAGCTTTCTTT.

V is TRBV7-2 and J is TRBJ1-5; 7 nucleotides agree with TRBD1. The CDR3 loop spans 16 amino acids. Germline CDR1 SGHTA, CDR2 FQGNSA. V trimming: 0 bases; J trimming: 6 bases; junction bases outside the gene matches: 8. As DNA, the CDR3 is TGTGCCAGCAGCTTAGCGGTTGCAGGGGGTGGTCAGCCCCAGCATTTT. As protein: CASSLAVAGGGQPQHF.

V and J are TRBV6-4 and TRBJ2-5, with D perhaps matching TRBD2 (6 bases). The CDR3 is 16 amino acids. In germline, CDR1 is MRHNA, CDR2 SNTAGT. V was cut by 0 bases and J by 2 bases, with 13 bases left in between. The CDR3 here is CASSDSGGAGQETQYF. The CDR3 DNA reads TGTGCCAGCAGTGACTCGGGCGGGGCGGGACAAGAGACCCAGTACTTC.

The chain recombines TRBV7-2 with TRBJ2-1; 10 nucleotides line up with TRBD2. With 2 bases clipped from V and 4 bases from J, the junction kept 5 bases outside the gene matches. The CDR3 extends over 16 amino acids. Germline-derived CDR1 and CDR2 are SGHTA and FQGNSA. The CDR3 coding sequence is TGTGCCAGCAGCTTAAGGACTAGCGGTCGTTACAATGAGCAGTTCTTC. It specifies CASSLRTSGRYNEQFF.

V is TRBV19 and J is TRBJ1-5; D remains unclear. V dropped 7 bases and J dropped 4 bases, with 17 bases sitting between them. CDR3 length equals 15 residues. Germline-derived CDR1 and CDR2 are LNHDA and SQIVND (reference sequence). CDR3 residues: CASTPTHRHNQPQHF. The CDR3 nucleotides are TGTGCCAGTACTCCGACACATCGTCATAATCAGCCCCAGCATTTT. Full variable domain (missing parts from reference TRBV19 and TRBJ1-5): DGGITQSPKYLFRKEGQNVTLSCEQNLNHDAMYWYRQDPGQGLRLIYYSQIVNDFQKGDIAEGYSVSREKKESFPLTVTSAQKNPTAFYLCASTPTHRHNQPQHFGDGTRLSIL.

The chain links TRBV27 to TRBJ1-2; a weak D match, TRBD1 (5 bases). The CDR3 runs to 12 residues. Trimming removed 4 bases from V and 3 bases from J, with 6 bases in between. The germline V gene encodes CDR1 MNHEY and CDR2 SMNVEV (reference sequence). The DNA for the CDR3 is TGTGCCAGCAGTTCCAGGGACTATGGCTACACCTTC. Protein sequence: CASSSRDYGYTF.